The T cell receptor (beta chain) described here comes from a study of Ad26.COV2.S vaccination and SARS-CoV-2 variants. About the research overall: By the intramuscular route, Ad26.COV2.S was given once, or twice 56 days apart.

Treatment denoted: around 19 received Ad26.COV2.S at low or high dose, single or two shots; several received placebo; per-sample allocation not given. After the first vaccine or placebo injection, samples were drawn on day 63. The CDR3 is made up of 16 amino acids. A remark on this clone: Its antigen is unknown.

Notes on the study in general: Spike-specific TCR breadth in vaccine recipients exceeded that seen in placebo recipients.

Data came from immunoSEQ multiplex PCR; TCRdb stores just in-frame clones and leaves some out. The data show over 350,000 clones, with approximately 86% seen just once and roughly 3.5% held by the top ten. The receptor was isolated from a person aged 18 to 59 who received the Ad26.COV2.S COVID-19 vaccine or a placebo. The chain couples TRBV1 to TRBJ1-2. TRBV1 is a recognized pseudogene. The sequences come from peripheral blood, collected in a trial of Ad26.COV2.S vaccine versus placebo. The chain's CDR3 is CTSSQVKRGDNYGYTF. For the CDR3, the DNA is TGCACCAGCAGCCAAGTTAAACGGGGGGATAACTATGGCTACACCTTC.